This T cell receptor (beta chain) was recorded in a study of CD8+ T cells in alopecia areata. RNA extraction and reverse transcription yielded cDNA as sequencing template. Profiling relied on immunoSEQ multiplex PCR, and the TCRdb table lists in-frame clones only, not all of them. Of tens of thousands of clones in the sample, roughly 51% were seen once. Collection of lesional scalp punch biopsies and peripheral blood was performed in alopecia areata patients. Study observations and caveats: Compared with mice, patients displayed less clear TCR sharing, possibly for HLA-related reasons. Higher clonality than in normal scalp was seen in lesional scalp, especially alopecia totalis/universalis.

This clone was counted only a few times. The target antigen is unknown. The same CDR3 also results from other DNA sequences found in this sample. The source of this sequence is a human donor with alopecia areata. Sequences were obtained from NKG2D-high CD8+ T cells sorted from blood.

The CDR3 here is CSVPGQGTYEQYF. Written as DNA, the CDR3 is TGCAGCGTCCCGGGACAGGGAACCTACGAGCAGTACTTC. This sequence joins TRBV29-1 and TRBJ2-7, with 9 bases identical to TRBD1. The V gene's germline CDR1 is SQVTM and CDR2 ANQGSEA. V lost 6 bases and J lost 2; bases outside the gene matches: 5. The CDR3 consists of 13 residues.